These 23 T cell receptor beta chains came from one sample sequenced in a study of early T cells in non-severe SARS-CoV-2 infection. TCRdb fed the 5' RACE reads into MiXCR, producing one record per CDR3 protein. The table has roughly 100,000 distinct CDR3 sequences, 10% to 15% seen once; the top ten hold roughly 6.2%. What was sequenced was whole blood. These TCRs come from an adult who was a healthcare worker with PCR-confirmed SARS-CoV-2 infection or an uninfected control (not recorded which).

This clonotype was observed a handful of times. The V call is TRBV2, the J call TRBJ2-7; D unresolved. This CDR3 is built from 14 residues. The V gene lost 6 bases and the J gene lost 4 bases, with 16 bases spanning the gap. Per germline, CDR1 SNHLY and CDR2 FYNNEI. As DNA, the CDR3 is TGTGCCAGCAGGGTTCGACTTCTGGCGTACGAGCAGTACTTC. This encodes CASRVRLLAYEQYF.

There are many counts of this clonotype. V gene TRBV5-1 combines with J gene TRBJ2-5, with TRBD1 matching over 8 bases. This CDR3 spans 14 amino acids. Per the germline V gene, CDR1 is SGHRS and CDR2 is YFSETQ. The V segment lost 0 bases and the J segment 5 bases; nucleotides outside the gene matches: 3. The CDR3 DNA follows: TGCGCCAGCAGCTTGGGGACAGGGTACGAGACCCAGTACTTC. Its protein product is CASSLGTGYETQYF.

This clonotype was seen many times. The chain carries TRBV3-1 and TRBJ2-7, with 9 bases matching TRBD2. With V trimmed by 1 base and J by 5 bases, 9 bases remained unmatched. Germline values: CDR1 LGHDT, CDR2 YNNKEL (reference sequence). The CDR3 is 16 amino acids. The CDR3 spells CASSQATGLASDEQYF. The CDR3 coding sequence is TGTGCCAGCAGCCAAGCCACGGGACTAGCATCGGACGAGCAGTACTTC.

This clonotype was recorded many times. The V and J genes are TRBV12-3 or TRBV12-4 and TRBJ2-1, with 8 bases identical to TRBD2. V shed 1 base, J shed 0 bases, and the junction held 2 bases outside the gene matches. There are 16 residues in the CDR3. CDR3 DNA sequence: TGTGCCAGCAGTTTAGAGGGACTAGGCTCCTACAATGAGCAGTTCTTC. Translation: CASSLEGLGSYNEQFF.

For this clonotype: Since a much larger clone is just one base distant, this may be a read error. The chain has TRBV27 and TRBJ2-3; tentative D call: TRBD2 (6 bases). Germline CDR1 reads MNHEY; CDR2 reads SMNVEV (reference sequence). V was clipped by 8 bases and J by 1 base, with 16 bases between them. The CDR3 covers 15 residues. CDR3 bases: TGTGCCAGCCGACGACTAGTCGAACGCACAGATACGCAGTATTTT. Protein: CASRRLVERTDTQYF.

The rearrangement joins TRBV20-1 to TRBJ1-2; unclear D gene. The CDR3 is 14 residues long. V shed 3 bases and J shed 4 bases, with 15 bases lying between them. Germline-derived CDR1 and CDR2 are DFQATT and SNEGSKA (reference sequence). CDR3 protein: CSARSSGAGYGYTF. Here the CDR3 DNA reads TGCAGTGCTAGGTCTTCGGGCGCAGGCTATGGCTACACCTTC.

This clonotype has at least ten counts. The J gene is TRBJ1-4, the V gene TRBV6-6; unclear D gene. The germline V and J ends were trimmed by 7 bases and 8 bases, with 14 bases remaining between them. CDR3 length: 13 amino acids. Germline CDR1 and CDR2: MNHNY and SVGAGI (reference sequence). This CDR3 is CASNAAATEKLFF. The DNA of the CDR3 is TGTGCCAGCAACGCCGCAGCGACGGAAAAACTGTTTTTT.

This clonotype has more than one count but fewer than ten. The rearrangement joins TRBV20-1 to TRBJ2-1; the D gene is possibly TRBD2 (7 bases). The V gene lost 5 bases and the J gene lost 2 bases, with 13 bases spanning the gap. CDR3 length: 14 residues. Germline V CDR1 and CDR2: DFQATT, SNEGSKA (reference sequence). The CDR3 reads CSAGRGATYNEQFF. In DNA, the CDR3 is TGCAGTGCTGGCCGGGGGGCCACCTACAATGAGCAGTTCTTC.

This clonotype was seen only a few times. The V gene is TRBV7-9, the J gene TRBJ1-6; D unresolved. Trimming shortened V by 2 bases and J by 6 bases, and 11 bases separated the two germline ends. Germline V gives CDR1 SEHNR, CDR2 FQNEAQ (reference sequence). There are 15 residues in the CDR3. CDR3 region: CASSLTMSFNSPLHF. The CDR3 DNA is TGTGCCAGCAGCTTAACGATGAGCTTTAATTCACCCCTCCACTTT.

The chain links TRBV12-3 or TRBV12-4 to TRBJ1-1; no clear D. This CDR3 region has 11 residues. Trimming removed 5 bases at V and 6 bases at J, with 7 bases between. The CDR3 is CASSTAAEAFF. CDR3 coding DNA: TGTGCCAGCAGTACCGCCGCTGAAGCTTTCTTT.

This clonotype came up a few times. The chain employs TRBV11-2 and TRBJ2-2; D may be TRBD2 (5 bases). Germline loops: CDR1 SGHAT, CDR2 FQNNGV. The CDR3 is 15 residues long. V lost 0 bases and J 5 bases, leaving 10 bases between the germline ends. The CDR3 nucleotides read TGTGCCAGCAGCTTAGAATTTAGCGCGACCGGGGAGCTGTTTTTT. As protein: CASSLEFSATGELFF.

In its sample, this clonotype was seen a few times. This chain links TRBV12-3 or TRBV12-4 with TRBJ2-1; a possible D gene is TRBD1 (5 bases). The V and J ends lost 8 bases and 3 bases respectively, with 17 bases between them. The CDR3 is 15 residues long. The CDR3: CASRQGPTDYNEQFF. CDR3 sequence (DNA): TGTGCCAGCCGTCAGGGCCCGACAGACTACAATGAGCAGTTCTTC.

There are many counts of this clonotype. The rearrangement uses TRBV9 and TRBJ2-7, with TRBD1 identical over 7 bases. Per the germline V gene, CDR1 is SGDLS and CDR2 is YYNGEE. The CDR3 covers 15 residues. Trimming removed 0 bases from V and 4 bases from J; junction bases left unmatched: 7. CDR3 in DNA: TGTGCCAGCAGCGTAGATGGGAGCAGGGGGTACGAGCAGTACTTC. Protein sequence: CASSVDGSRGYEQYF.

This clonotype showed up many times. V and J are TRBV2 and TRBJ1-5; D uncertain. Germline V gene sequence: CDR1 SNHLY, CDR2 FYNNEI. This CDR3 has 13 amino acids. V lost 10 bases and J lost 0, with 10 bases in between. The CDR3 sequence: CAIKIDSNQPQHF. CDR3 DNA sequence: TGTGCCATCAAGATTGATAGCAATCAGCCCCAGCATTTT.

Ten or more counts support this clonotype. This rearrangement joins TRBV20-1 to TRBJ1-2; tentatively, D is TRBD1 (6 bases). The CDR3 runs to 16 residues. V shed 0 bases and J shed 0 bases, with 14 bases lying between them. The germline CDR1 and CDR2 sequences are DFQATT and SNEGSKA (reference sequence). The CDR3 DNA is TGCAGTGCTAGAGATTTAGCAGGGGCGGCTAACTATGGCTACACCTTC. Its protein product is CSARDLAGAANYGYTF.

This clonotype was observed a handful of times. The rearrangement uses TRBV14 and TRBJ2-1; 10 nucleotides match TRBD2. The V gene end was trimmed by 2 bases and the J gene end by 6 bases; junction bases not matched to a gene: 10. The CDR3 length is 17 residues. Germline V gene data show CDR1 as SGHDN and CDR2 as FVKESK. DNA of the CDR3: TGTGCCAGCAGCCAATCGGGACCGGGACTAGCGACCAATGAGCAGTTCTTC. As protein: CASSQSGPGLATNEQFF.

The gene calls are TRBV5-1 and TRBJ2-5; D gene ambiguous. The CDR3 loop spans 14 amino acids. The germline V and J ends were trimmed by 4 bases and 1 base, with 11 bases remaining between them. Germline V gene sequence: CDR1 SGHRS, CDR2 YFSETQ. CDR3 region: CASSNPPAQETQYF. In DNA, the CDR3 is TGCGCCAGCAGCAACCCACCGGCCCAAGAGACCCAGTACTTC.

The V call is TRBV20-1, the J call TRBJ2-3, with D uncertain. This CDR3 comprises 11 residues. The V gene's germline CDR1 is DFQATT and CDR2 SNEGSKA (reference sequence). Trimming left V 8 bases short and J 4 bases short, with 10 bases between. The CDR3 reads CSSPRADTQYF. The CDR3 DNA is TGCAGTTCTCCCCGTGCAGATACGCAGTATTTT.

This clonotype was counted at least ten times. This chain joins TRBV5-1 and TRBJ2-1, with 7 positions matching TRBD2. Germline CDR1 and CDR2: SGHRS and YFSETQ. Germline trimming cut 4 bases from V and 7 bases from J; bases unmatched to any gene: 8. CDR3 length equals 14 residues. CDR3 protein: CASSRDYLGNEQFF. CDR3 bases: TGCGCCAGCAGCCGGGACTACCTGGGAAATGAGCAGTTCTTC.

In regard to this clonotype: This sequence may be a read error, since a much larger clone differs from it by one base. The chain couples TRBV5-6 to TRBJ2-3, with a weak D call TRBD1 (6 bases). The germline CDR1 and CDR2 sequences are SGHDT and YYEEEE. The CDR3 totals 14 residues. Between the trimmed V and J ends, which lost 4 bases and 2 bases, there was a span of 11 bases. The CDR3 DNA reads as TGTGCCAGCAGCCCGGGACATTACACAGATACGCAGTATTTT. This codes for CASSPGHYTDTQYF.

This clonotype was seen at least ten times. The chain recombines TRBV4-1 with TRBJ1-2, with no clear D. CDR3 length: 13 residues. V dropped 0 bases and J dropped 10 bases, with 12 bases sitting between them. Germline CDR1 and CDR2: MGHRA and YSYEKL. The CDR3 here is CASSQDLKGPYTF. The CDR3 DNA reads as TGCGCCAGCAGCCAAGATCTCAAAGGCCCCTACACCTTC.

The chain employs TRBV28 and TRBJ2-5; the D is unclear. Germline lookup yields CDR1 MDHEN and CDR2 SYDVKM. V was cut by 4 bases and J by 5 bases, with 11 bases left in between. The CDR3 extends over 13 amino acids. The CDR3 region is CASSYGPVETQYF. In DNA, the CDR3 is TGTGCCAGCAGTTACGGGCCGGTGGAGACCCAGTACTTC. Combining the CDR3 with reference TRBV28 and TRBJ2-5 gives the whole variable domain DVKVTQSSRYLVKRTGEKVFLECVQDMDHENMFWYRQDPGLGLRLIYFSYDVKMKEKGDIPEGYSVSREKKERFSLILESASTNQTSMYLCASSYGPVETQYFGPGTRLLVL.

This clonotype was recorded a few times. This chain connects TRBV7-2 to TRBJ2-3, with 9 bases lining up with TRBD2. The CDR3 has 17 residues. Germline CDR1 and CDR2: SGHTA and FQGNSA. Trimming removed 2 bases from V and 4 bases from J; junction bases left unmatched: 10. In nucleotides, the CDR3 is TGTGCCAGCAGCTTACCGGGGACTAGCTCCCGCCCAGATACGCAGTATTTT. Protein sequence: CASSLPGTSSRPDTQYF.